This T cell receptor beta chain originates from a study of control samples from healthy donors and cancer patients. Here immunoSEQ multiplex PCR was the method, and the copy in TCRdb shows in-frame clones only, minus some. Of some 160,000 clones in the sample, more than 85% are singletons; the top ten hold approximately 0.7%. This clone was seen a handful of times. Germline V gene data show CDR1 as KGHSH and CDR2 as LQKENI. V lost 1 base and J 4 bases, leaving 11 bases between the germline ends. The CDR3 sequence is 15 residues long. The clonotype originates from a woman aged 25-40 years in good health. Sequenced sample: blood. This chain links TRBV18 with TRBJ1-3; D gene unclear. CDR3 DNA: TGTGCCAGCTCACCACGAAAACCCGGGGGAAACACCATATATTTT. Its protein product is CASSPRKPGGNTIYF. Variable domain in full (rest from reference TRBV18 and TRBJ1-3): NAGVMQNPRHLVRRRGQEARLRCSPMKGHSHVYWYRQLPEEGLKFMVYLQKENIIDESGMPKERFSAEFPKEGPSILRIQQVVRGDSAAYFCASSPRKPGGNTIYFGEGSWLTVV.